This TCR beta chain comes out of a study of cytomegalovirus exposure and HLA in healthy donors. V lost 2 bases, J lost 3 bases, and 19 bases lay in between. Germline V gene sequence: CDR1 LNHNV, CDR2 YYDKDF (reference sequence). The CDR3 runs 17 residues. Turning to this clone: Its specificity is unknown.

Primers for the PCR totalled 60 Vbeta and 13 Jbeta. In the study's own analysis: About 11 million of 75 million to 85 million unique TCR beta chains were shared, per a later count. Sequencing was performed with immunoSEQ multiplex PCR; in TCRdb, only in-frame clones are kept and a portion is missing. That table furnishes V, J and clone size, whereas the DNA furnished D and trimming. The repertoire holds about 95,000 clones, with 70% to 85% as singletons. Notes on the study in general: The classifier, whose performance was assessed in both the original and validation cohorts, reportedly diagnosed cytomegalovirus status with high specificity and sensitivity.

Sample: PBMCs. V is TRBV15 and J is TRBJ1-1, with D tentatively TRBD1 (6 bases). This sequence originates from a man aged 30-40 years in good health and CMV-seropositive. CDR3: CATSRNRESGWDTEAFF. The CDR3, as DNA: TGTGCCACCAGCAGAAACAGGGAATCGGGATGGGACACTGAAGCTTTCTTT.